What follows are 29 T cell receptor beta chains derived from one specimen sequenced in a study of blood T cell repertoires in COVID-19. Assay used: immunoSEQ multiplex PCR; TCRdb lists only in-frame clones, some missing. The sample has around 250,000 clones, 75% to 90% seen once. The sequencing sample was made of peripheral blood. All receptors come from a man aged 55 to 70 who had recovered from COVID-19.

The rearrangement uses TRBV5-1 and TRBJ1-1; TRBD1 aligns across 8 bases. With V trimmed by 0 bases and J by 2 bases, 3 bases remained unmatched. Germline CDR1 is SGHRS and CDR2 is YFSETQ. CDR3 length: 15 residues. CDR3: CASSLAQGGNTEAFF. CDR3 DNA sequence: TGCGCCAGCAGCTTGGCACAGGGGGGTAACACTGAAGCTTTCTTT.

This clone was seen just once. This may be a read error: a much more frequent sequence differs by one nucleotide. V is TRBV2 and J is TRBJ2-1; TRBD2 aligns across 12 bases. J lost 4 bases, V lost 5 bases, and 0 bases had no gene match. The CDR3 is 14 amino acids. In germline, CDR1 is SNHLY, CDR2 FYNNEI. The CDR3 nucleotides read TGTGCCAGCAGTACTAGCGGGGGGTACAATGAGCAGTTCTTC. This translates into CASSTSGGYNEQFF.

The chain has TRBV5-1 and TRBJ2-1, with 8 nucleotides matching TRBD2. V shed 4 bases, J shed 2 bases, and the junction held 8 bases outside the gene matches. This CDR3 contains 16 residues. Germline CDR1 reads SGHRS; CDR2 reads YFSETQ. The CDR3 spells CASSPPSGSAYNEQFF. CDR3 nucleotide sequence: TGCGCCAGCAGCCCCCCAAGCGGGAGTGCCTACAATGAGCAGTTCTTC.

The chain has TRBV3-1 (or the pseudogene TRBV3-2) and TRBJ2-3; unclear D gene. The V end was cut by 4 bases, the J end by 2 bases, with 10 bases between. The CDR3 length is 14 residues. Germline V gene data show CDR1 as LGHDT and CDR2 as YNNKEL (reference sequence). The CDR3 sequence: CASSLASSTDTQYF. CDR3 DNA sequence: TGTGCCAGCAGCCTAGCCAGCTCCACAGATACGCAGTATTTT.

This clone has a handful of counts. The V and J genes are TRBV11-2 and TRBJ2-1; 7 bases map to TRBD2. This CDR3 region has 16 residues. Germline values: CDR1 SGHAT, CDR2 FQNNGV. Germline trimming cut 3 bases from V and 3 bases from J; bases unmatched to any gene: 8. CDR3 bases: TGTGCCAGCAGCTTTTTGTTTGGCGGGAGCTACAATGAGCAGTTCTTC. Translating it yields CASSFLFGGSYNEQFF. Using reference TRBV11-2 and TRBJ2-1 for the parts outside the CDR3, the full variable domain is EAGVAQSPRYKIIEKRQSVAFWCNPISGHATLYWYQQILGQGPKLLIQFQNNGVVDDSQLPKDRFSAERLKGVDSTLKIQPAKLEDSAVYLCASSFLFGGSYNEQFFGPGTRLTVL.

V usage is TRBV19 and J usage is TRBJ2-1; TRBD2 matches at 11 bases. J gave up 5 bases and V 1 base, and 4 bases lay outside the gene matches. Germline CDR1 reads LNHDA; CDR2 reads SQIVND (reference sequence). The CDR3 length is 16 residues. The CDR3: CASSIGGTSGNNEQFF. The CDR3 DNA is TGTGCCAGTAGTATAGGCGGGACTAGCGGAAACAATGAGCAGTTCTTC.

The chain recombines TRBV4-1 with TRBJ2-7, with 8 bases identical to TRBD1. V dropped 4 bases and J dropped 5; count of bases not matched to a gene: 10. The germline gives CDR1 MGHRA, CDR2 YSYEKL. The CDR3 sequence is 15 residues long. DNA for the CDR3: TGCGCCAGCAGCCTCTCGACAGGGGTTAGGGACGAGCAGTACTTC. Amino acid sequence: CASSLSTGVRDEQYF.

CDR3: CASSLVSHLNTEAFF. The CDR3 DNA reads as TGCGCCAGCAGCTTGGTATCCCACTTGAACACTGAAGCTTTCTTT. The chain combines TRBV5-1 with TRBJ1-1; D ambiguous. Trimming removed 0 bases at V and 0 bases at J, with 9 bases between. Germline V gene data show CDR1 as SGHRS and CDR2 as YFSETQ. There are 15 residues in the CDR3.

J is TRBJ2-1 and V is TRBV27, with TRBD2 matching over 12 bases. Losses at the gene ends were 6 bases for V and 7 bases for J; bases not matched to a gene: 7. Germline lookup yields CDR1 MNHEY and CDR2 SMNVEV (reference sequence). CDR3 size: 15 residues. The CDR3 is CASSLTSGSGNEQFF. The CDR3 nucleotides are TGTGCCAGCAGCCTGACTAGCGGGAGTGGGAATGAGCAGTTCTTC.

The rearrangement uses TRBV14 and TRBJ2-1; unclear D gene. The germline V gene encodes CDR1 SGHDN and CDR2 FVKESK. V was trimmed by 5 bases and J by 8 bases, leaving 13 bases between them. This CDR3 has 13 amino acids. The CDR3 DNA reads as TGTGCCAGCAGCACGACTCGTTTCCATGAGCAGTTCTTC. Amino acid sequence: CASSTTRFHEQFF. The whole variable domain, remainder taken from reference TRBV14 and TRBJ2-1, is EAGVTQFPSHSVIEKGQTVTLRCDPISGHDNLYWYRRVMGKEIKFLLHFVKESKQDESGMPNNRFLAERTGGTYSTLKVQPAELEDSGVYFCASSTTRFHEQFFGPGTRLTVL.

This CDR3 reads CASSFGERQPQHF. CDR3 nucleotides: TGTGCCAGCAGCTTCGGGGAGAGACAGCCCCAGCATTTT. The rearrangement links TRBV5-6 to TRBJ1-5, with D uncertain. The CDR3 has 13 amino acids. The V gene lost 2 bases and the J gene lost 7 bases, with 10 bases spanning the gap. CDR1 and CDR2 (germline): SGHDT, YYEEEE.

The CDR3 loop reads CASSSGTGDTGELFF. The CDR3 region has the DNA TGCGCCAGCAGCTCCGGGACAGGGGACACCGGGGAGCTGTTTTTT. This chain joins TRBV5-1 and TRBJ2-2, with TRBD1 identical over 10 bases. With 3 bases clipped from V and 3 bases from J, the junction kept 2 bases outside the gene matches. CDR3 length: 15 residues. Germline V CDR1 and CDR2: SGHRS, YFSETQ.

The chain couples TRBV7-2 to TRBJ2-5, with TRBD2 matching over 8 bases. The CDR3 length is 18 residues. V gave up 3 bases and J gave up 0 bases; unmatched junction bases: 12. Germline V gene sequence: CDR1 SGHTA, CDR2 FQGNSA. CDR3: CASSFGGATSGYQETQYF. DNA of the CDR3: TGTGCCAGCAGCTTTGGTGGGGCCACTAGCGGTTACCAAGAGACCCAGTACTTC.

The chain links TRBV28 to TRBJ2-5; 11 positions agree with TRBD2. Germline CDR1 and CDR2: MDHEN and SYDVKM. CDR3 length: 15 amino acids. V was pared by 6 bases and J by 3 bases, with 6 bases of the junction left unmatched. In DNA, the CDR3 is TGTGCCAGCAGGGTTAGGGGACTAGCGGAAGAGACCCAGTACTTC. It codes for CASRVRGLAEETQYF.

The chain has TRBV6-5 and TRBJ1-4; D remains ambiguous. This CDR3 region has 15 residues. The germline CDR1 and CDR2 sequences are MNHEY and SVGAGI. The V gene lost 8 bases and the J gene lost 0 bases, with 13 bases spanning the gap. The CDR3 here is CASSPLGATNEKLFF. CDR3 coding DNA: TGTGCCAGCTCGCCATTAGGAGCAACTAATGAAAAACTGTTTTTT.

This clone has only one observation. The CDR3 DNA reads TGTGCCAGCAGCCAAGGTTACACTACTAACTATGGCTACACCTTC. Its protein product is CASSQGYTTNYGYTF. The chain recombines TRBV3-1 (or the pseudogene TRBV3-2) with TRBJ1-2; D uncertain. Germline CDR1 and CDR2: LGHDT and YNNKEL (reference sequence). The CDR3 sequence is 15 residues long. Trimming pared 1 base from V and 0 bases from J, leaving 9 bases between.

The rearrangement links TRBV3-1 (or the pseudogene TRBV3-2) to TRBJ2-5; 14 bases are a match to TRBD2. This CDR3 has 17 residues. J was trimmed by 6 bases and V by 0 bases; bases with no gene match: 6. CDR1 and CDR2 from the germline V gene are LGHDT and YNNKEL (reference sequence). In nucleotides, the CDR3 is TGTGCCAGCAGCCAAGAAAGGACTAGCGGGGGGAGGAAGACCCAGTACTTC. Protein sequence: CASSQERTSGGRKTQYF.

The genes are TRBV27 and TRBJ1-2; 8 nucleotides match TRBD1. The CDR3 sequence is 15 residues long. V lost 2 bases, J lost 4 bases, and 6 bases stayed unmatched. Germline V lookup: CDR1 MNHEY, CDR2 SMNVEV (reference sequence). CDR3 amino acids: CASSLTAGGGYGYTF. For the CDR3, the DNA is TGTGCCAGCAGTTTAACCGCAGGGGGCGGCTATGGCTACACCTTC.

This CDR3 reads CAISPGEQGEQYF. CDR3 in DNA: TGTGCCATCAGCCCGGGAGAACAAGGCGAGCAGTACTTC. The genes are TRBV10-3 and TRBJ2-7, with D possibly matching TRBD2 (6 bases). The CDR3 has 13 residues. V lost 6 bases and J 6 bases, leaving 15 bases between the germline ends. Germline V gives CDR1 ENHRY, CDR2 SYGVKD.

The chain employs TRBV30 and TRBJ2-7; 8 bases are a match to TRBD1. The CDR3 runs to 15 residues. V lost 2 bases, J lost 2 bases, and 8 bases stayed unmatched. CDR1 is GTSNPN, CDR2 SVGIG, per germline (reference sequence). CDR3 nucleotides: TGTGCCTGGAGTCCAGGGGGCCCCGTTCCCTACGAGCAGTACTTC. It yields the protein CAWSPGGPVPYEQYF.

The genes are TRBV7-2 and TRBJ2-4; 8 nucleotides agree with TRBD2. V shed 4 bases, J shed 1 base, and the junction held 3 bases outside the gene matches. The CDR3 runs 15 residues. Germline CDR1 reads SGHTA; CDR2 reads FQGNSA. For the CDR3, the DNA is TGTGCCAGCAGCTACACGGGGGGGGCCAAAAACATTCAGTACTTC. Encoded protein: CASSYTGGAKNIQYF. The variable domain in full, with the rest retrieved from reference TRBV7-2 and TRBJ2-4, is GAGVSQSPSNKVTEKGKDVELRCDPISGHTALYWYRQSLGQGLEFLIYFQGNSAPDKSGLPSDRFSAERTGGSVSTLTIQRTQQEDSAVYLCASSYTGGAKNIQYFGAGTRLSVL.

In this sample, this clone turned up a few times. The chain has TRBV19 and TRBJ1-5; perhaps TRBD1 as D (6 bases). The CDR3 length is 15 residues. Trimming stripped 4 bases from V and 7 bases from J, with 17 bases between. Germline V gives CDR1 LNHDA, CDR2 SQIVND (reference sequence). CDR3 region: CASSRGVSTGQPQHF. CDR3 DNA sequence: TGTGCCAGTAGTAGAGGAGTCTCCACAGGGCAGCCCCAGCATTTT.

The sample holds one count of this clone. V usage is TRBV5-5 and J usage is TRBJ2-1, with 10 bases identical to TRBD2. Germline-derived CDR1 and CDR2 are SGHKS and YYEKEE (reference sequence). The CDR3 is made up of 15 amino acids. V lost 2 bases and J lost 8; bases outside the gene matches: 7. The CDR3 DNA sequence: TGTGCCAGCAGCTTCGGCGGGACTAGCGTGGATGAGCAGTTCTTC. Translating gives CASSFGGTSVDEQFF.

The rearrangement uses TRBV19 and TRBJ1-5; 10 bases line up with TRBD1. Germline loops: CDR1 LNHDA, CDR2 SQIVND (reference sequence). Trimming removed 6 bases from V and 0 bases from J; junction bases left unmatched: 8. The CDR3 has 17 residues. CDR3 region: CASRTTGGPYSNQPQHF. The CDR3 nucleotides are TGTGCCAGTAGAACGACAGGGGGCCCCTATAGCAATCAGCCCCAGCATTTT.

The chain couples TRBV7-3 to TRBJ2-5, with 12 bases fitting TRBD2. Trimming took 2 bases from V and 4 from J; bases not matched to a gene: 8. Germline values: CDR1 SGHTA, CDR2 FQGTGA. This CDR3 is 17 amino acids long. The CDR3 is CASSLFLAGGLLETQYF. The CDR3, as DNA: TGTGCCAGCAGCTTATTCCTAGCGGGGGGGCTTCTAGAGACCCAGTACTTC.

The rearrangement uses TRBV5-8 and TRBJ1-5, with a possible D match to TRBD1 (5 bases). From germline, CDR1 is SGHTS and CDR2 YDEGEE. Trimming cost V 4 bases and J 0 bases, with 17 bases left between them. There are 17 residues in the CDR3. The CDR3 bases are TGTGCCAGCAGCGCGATGGACACATCGGTTAGCAATCAGCCCCAGCATTTT. This encodes CASSAMDTSVSNQPQHF.

The chain has TRBV30 and TRBJ2-7; TRBD2 might be the D (5 bases). The CDR3 runs to 15 residues. Deletions cut 3 bases from V and 6 bases from J, with 21 bases between. Germline V gene lookup returns CDR1 GTSNPN and CDR2 SVGIG (reference sequence). For the CDR3, the DNA is TGTGCCTGGAGCCCACCGGGCCTTATGGGGAGCGAGCAGTACTTC. Protein product: CAWSPPGLMGSEQYF.

As for this clone: Germline and junction disagree at one end, which may indicate a read error. J is TRBJ2-5 and V is TRBV7-7; 12 bases fit TRBD1. This CDR3 comprises 16 residues. Germline CDR1 reads SSHAT; CDR2 reads FNYEAQ (reference sequence). The CDR3 DNA sequence: TGTGCTAGCAGCTCCACACCGGGACAGGGGGCCGGGACCCAGTACTTC. Residues: CASSSTPGQGAGTQYF.

The chain employs TRBV27 and TRBJ2-3; 7 nucleotides line up with TRBD1. The ends lost 5 bases at V and 2 bases at J; junction bases unmatched: 4. Looked up from germline, CDR1 is MNHEY and CDR2 is SMNVEV (reference sequence). CDR3 length: 14 amino acids. The CDR3 region is CASSPQGHTDTQYF. CDR3 coding DNA: TGTGCCAGCAGTCCACAGGGGCACACAGATACGCAGTATTTT.